Listed here are 8 T cell receptor beta chains from one sample, sequenced in a study of cytomegalovirus exposure and HLA in healthy donors. Amplification used 60 Vbeta primers and 13 Jbeta primers. Method: immunoSEQ multiplex PCR; TCRdb's copy keeps in-frame clones and lacks some. The sample shows about 160,000 clones, 65% to 85% of them seen only once. The specimen was PBMCs. These receptors originate from a woman aged 40 to 50 in good health and CMV-seropositive.

The chain has TRBV5-6 and TRBJ2-3, with a weak D call TRBD2 (6 bases). The V end lost 1 base, the J end lost 6 bases, and 9 bases lay between the germline ends. The CDR3 runs to 13 residues. CDR1 SGHDT and CDR2 YYEEEE come from the germline V gene. The CDR3 DNA reads as TGTGCCAGCAGCTTGTCGGGGGAGGATACGCAGTATTTT. Its translation: CASSLSGEDTQYF.

The V call is TRBV7-9, the J call TRBJ2-7; D might be TRBD2 (6 bases). Per germline, CDR1 SEHNR and CDR2 FQNEAQ (reference sequence). The CDR3 runs to 13 residues. The V gene lost 3 bases and the J gene lost 5 bases, with 11 bases spanning the gap. The CDR3 loop reads CASSLGGGNEQYF. The CDR3 DNA reads TGTGCCAGCAGCTTGGGTGGGGGGAACGAGCAGTACTTC.

V and J are TRBV28 and TRBJ1-2; 7 positions agree with TRBD1. The V gene's germline CDR1 is MDHEN and CDR2 SYDVKM. The junction had 10 bases not matched to a gene; V was cut back by 3 bases and J by 6 bases. The CDR3 runs to 15 residues. The CDR3 loop reads CASSLNRGAYDGYTF. Written as DNA, the CDR3 is TGTGCCAGCAGTTTGAACAGGGGCGCTTATGATGGCTACACCTTC.

The sample holds one count of this clone. V and J are TRBV5-4 and TRBJ2-7; 9 positions match TRBD2. Germline V lookup: CDR1 SGHNT, CDR2 YYREEE (reference sequence). This CDR3 has 18 residues. V shed 4 bases, J shed 0 bases, and the junction held 14 bases outside the gene matches. In DNA form, the CDR3 reads TGTGCCAGCAGCCGGGGGGGCCAAGCGGGGGGTCTCTCCTACGAGCAGTACTTC. It is translated as CASSRGGQAGGLSYEQYF.

The chain couples TRBV5-6 to TRBJ2-3; perhaps TRBD1 as D (6 bases). The CDR3 runs 14 residues. V was clipped by 0 bases and J by 3 bases, with 8 bases between them. CDR1 is SGHDT, CDR2 YYEEEE, per germline. The CDR3 DNA reads as TGTGCCAGCAGCTTGGACAGGGTAACAGATACGCAGTATTTT. It is translated as CASSLDRVTDTQYF.

V is TRBV29-1 and J is TRBJ2-7; D is perhaps TRBD2 (6 bases). The germline gives CDR1 SQVTM, CDR2 ANQGSEA. The CDR3 covers 11 residues. Trimming stripped 5 bases from V and 6 bases from J, with 11 bases between. The chain's CDR3 is CSVIKGGEQYF. The CDR3 region has the DNA TGCAGCGTTATAAAGGGAGGCGAGCAGTACTTC.

The chain is built from TRBV9 and TRBJ2-3; D may be TRBD2 (6 bases). V lost 4 bases and J 0 bases, leaving 15 bases between the germline ends. The germline gives CDR1 SGDLS, CDR2 YYNGEE. CDR3 length: 16 residues. The chain's CDR3 is CASSILGGASTDTQYF. The CDR3 bases are TGTGCCAGCAGCATACTCGGGGGAGCTAGCACAGATACGCAGTATTTT.

This chain connects TRBV7-2 to TRBJ2-5; 10 nucleotides match TRBD2. There are 18 residues in the CDR3. CDR1 SGHTA and CDR2 FQGNSA come from the germline V gene. J gave up 5 bases and V 0 bases, and 12 bases lay outside the gene matches. The CDR3 here is CASSLAWLAGAGAETQYF. For the CDR3, the DNA is TGTGCCAGCAGCTTAGCGTGGCTAGCGGGAGCGGGGGCCGAGACCCAGTACTTC.